A selection of T cell receptor beta chains follows, all from one sample in a study of T cell responses to AZD1222 COVID-19 vaccine. The protocol was immunoSEQ multiplex PCR, while the TCRdb copy is restricted to in-frame clones and leaves out a portion. The data contain 150,000 to 200,000 clones, 92% of them singletons. This material consisted of peripheral blood, taken on day 0 of MenACWY control vaccination. Source of these receptors: an adult in good health. The CDR3 runs from the conserved cysteine through the conserved F or W. A D gene is named only where the DNA matches it firmly. Not every row has a clone size; where given, it reads once, few, many or a size class.

j_call | clone_size | d_call | v_call | cdr3_nt | cdr3_aa
TRBJ1-3 | once | - | TRBV28 | TGTGCCAGCAGTCTACCGGGTGGGGCCCACTCTGGAAACACCATATATTTT | CASSLPGGAHSGNTIYF
TRBJ2-2 | - | - | TRBV6-2/TRBV6-3 | TGTGCCAGCAGTTACCCCAGAGGCACCGGGGAGCTGTTTTTT | CASSYPRGTGELFF
TRBJ1-3 | - | TRBD1 | TRBV19 | TGTGCCAGTAGTTCAGTTGGGACAGACTCTGGAAACACCATATATTTT | CASSSVGTDSGNTIYF
TRBJ2-7 | - | - | TRBV5-4 | TGTGCCAGCAGCTTGGTATCCTCTCCCTACGAGCAGTACTTC | CASSLVSSPYEQYF
TRBJ1-3 | - | TRBD1 | TRBV9 | TGTGCCAGCAGCGCTAGGACAGGGGGCTTTGGAAACACCATATATTTT | CASSARTGGFGNTIYF
TRBJ2-7 | - | - | TRBV7-8 | TGTGCCAGCAGCTTAGGCAGGGCGAGGGAGCAGTACTTC | CASSLGRAREQYF
TRBJ1-1 | - | - | TRBV19 | TGTGCCAGTACGTCACTGGGGGTCACTGAAGCTTTCTTT | CASTSLGVTEAFF
TRBJ2-2 | - | TRBD2 | TRBV5-6 | TGTGCCAGCGGTACGGGACTAGAGGCCGGGGAGCTGTTTTTT | CASGTGLEAGELFF
TRBJ2-7 | - | TRBD2 | TRBV28 | TGTGCCAGCAGTACCTCCAGCGGGAGTAACGAGCAGTACTTC | CASSTSSGSNEQYF
TRBJ1-1 | - | - | TRBV3-1/TRBV3-2 | TGTGCCAGCAGCCAACGACGCGGCAGGGAGAACACTGAAGCTTTCTTT | CASSQRRGRENTEAFF
TRBJ1-2 | - | - | TRBV6-5 | TGTGCCAGCACCAACGCGGGGGTCGGTGGCTACACCTTC | CASTNAGVGGYTF
TRBJ1-1 | - | TRBD1 | TRBV6-6 | TGTGCCAGCAGTCGATGGACAGGGAGGGGTTTAACTGAAGCTTTCTTT | CASSRWTGRGLTEAFF
TRBJ1-1 | - | - | TRBV6-5 | TGTGCCAGTGGGGGGCGGGCGGACACTGAAGCTTTCTTT | CASGGRADTEAFF
TRBJ1-1 | - | - | TRBV19 | TGTGCCAGTAGCCAACTAAGGGGGAGAAGGACTGAAGCTTTCTTT | CASSQLRGRRTEAFF
TRBJ2-7 | - | TRBD2 | TRBV5-4 | TGTGCCAGCAGCTTACCGGGATCGGGAGGGTCCGAGCAGTACTTC | CASSLPGSGGSEQYF
TRBJ2-3 | - | - | TRBV3-1/TRBV3-2 | TGTGCCAGCAGCCTCACGGGTTCTAGCACAGATACGCAGTATTTT | CASSLTGSSTDTQYF
TRBJ2-1 | - | - | TRBV6-5 | TGTGCCAGCAGTCCCCGGGACGGATTCTACAATGAGCAGTTCTTC | CASSPRDGFYNEQFF
TRBJ2-1 | - | - | TRBV24-1 | TGTGCCACCAGTAGGACGGGGTACTACAATGAGCAGTTCTTC | CATSRTGYYNEQFF
TRBJ1-3 | - | - | TRBV11-2 | TGTGCCAGCAGACCCGGACAGTCCTCTGGAAACACCATATATTTT | CASRPGQSSGNTIYF
TRBJ2-7 | - | TRBD1 | TRBV7-8 | TGTGCCAGCAGCTTCGGGACAGGGAGCTCCTACGAGCAGTACTTC | CASSFGTGSSYEQYF
TRBJ2-6 | - | TRBD1 | TRBV19 | TGTGCCAGTAGTACCCGACAGGGGGTGGTGGCCAACGTCCTGACTTTC | CASSTRQGVVANVLTF
TRBJ2-1 | - | TRBD1 | TRBV28 | TGTGCCAGCAGTTTCGGGTCACAGGGGAAGTTCTTC | CASSFGSQGKFF